The next 21 T cell receptor beta chains were all read from a single sample in a study of TIL therapy for anti-PD-1-resistant metastatic lung cancer. Time point meaning: pre-treatment sample, taken before nivolumab and TIL therapy. Sequencing used immunoSEQ v3. Method: immunoSEQ multiplex PCR; TCRdb's copy keeps in-frame clones and lacks some. Of more than 45,000 clones in the sample, over 70% are singletons; the top ten hold 1.8%. The sequencing used blood, collected at baseline. These receptors all come from a person aged 25-85 years with non-small cell lung cancer.

This clone came up a few times. The chain recombines TRBV6-4 with TRBJ1-1, with TRBD1 as a possible D gene (6 bases). V lost 6 bases, J lost 0 bases, and 11 bases lay in between. In germline, CDR1 is MRHNA, CDR2 SNTAGT. This CDR3 comprises 14 residues. The CDR3 DNA sequence: TGTGCCAGCAGGCCGGGGACAATGAACACTGAAGCTTTCTTT. This sequence encodes CASRPGTMNTEAFF.

The genes are TRBV2 and TRBJ2-5; 7 positions match TRBD2. The germline V gene encodes CDR1 SNHLY and CDR2 FYNNEI. This CDR3 is 15 amino acids long. J gave up 0 bases and V 8 bases, and 9 bases lay outside the gene matches. CDR3 residues: CASRWEGTYQETQYF. The CDR3, as DNA: TGTGCCAGCCGATGGGAGGGCACGTACCAAGAGACCCAGTACTTC.

The chain is built from TRBV30 and TRBJ2-2; weak D call: TRBD1 (6 bases). Trimming removed 0 bases from V and 4 bases from J, with 9 bases in between. The germline CDR1 and CDR2 sequences are GTSNPN and SVGIG (reference sequence). The CDR3 has 14 residues. CDR3 protein: CAWSVRGGTGELFF. CDR3 DNA sequence: TGTGCCTGGAGTGTGAGAGGGGGCACCGGGGAGCTGTTTTTT.

V gene TRBV5-6 combines with J gene TRBJ2-3; D not certain. The germline V and J ends were trimmed by 5 bases and 6 bases, with 13 bases remaining between them. The length of the CDR3 is 13 residues. Germline loops: CDR1 SGHDT, CDR2 YYEEEE. CDR3 nucleotides: TGTGCCAGCAGTCGCAAGTCGTGGGATACGCAGTATTTT. It encodes CASSRKSWDTQYF.

This clone was seen a single time. The genes are TRBV7-2 and TRBJ1-6; 9 nucleotides line up with TRBD1. Trimming took 5 bases from V and 7 from J; bases not matched to a gene: 9. From germline, CDR1 is SGHTA and CDR2 FQGNSA. The CDR3 runs to 16 residues. The CDR3 DNA is TGTGCCAGCAGCCAAGGGACAGGGAGAGGCAATTCACCCCTCCACTTT. This codes for CASSQGTGRGNSPLHF.

The V and J genes are TRBV4-3 and TRBJ2-7; 9 nucleotides agree with TRBD2. This CDR3 has 18 amino acids. CDR1 is LGHNA, CDR2 YSLEER, per germline. With 0 bases clipped from V and 0 bases from J, the junction kept 9 bases outside the gene matches. The CDR3 region is CASSQESSGRFSSYEQYF. CDR3 DNA sequence: TGCGCCAGCAGCCAAGAATCCAGCGGGAGGTTTAGCTCCTACGAGCAGTACTTC.

A few counts support this clone. The gene calls are TRBV11-2 and TRBJ2-7; perhaps D is TRBD1 or TRBD2 (5 bases each). Germline lookup yields CDR1 SGHAT and CDR2 FQNNGV. V was trimmed by 5 bases and J by 5 bases, leaving 16 bases between them. CDR3 length: 14 amino acids. DNA of the CDR3: TGTGCCAGCAGCATTCAGGGAGAGGTCGACGAGCAGTACTTC. Its protein product is CASSIQGEVDEQYF. The complete variable domain, with remaining parts taken from reference TRBV11-2 and TRBJ2-7, reads EAGVAQSPRYKIIEKRQSVAFWCNPISGHATLYWYQQILGQGPKLLIQFQNNGVVDDSQLPKDRFSAERLKGVDSTLKIQPAKLEDSAVYLCASSIQGEVDEQYFGPGTRLTVT.

This chain links TRBV28 with TRBJ2-7, with TRBD2 matching over 7 bases. There are 14 residues in the CDR3. V trimming: 5 bases; J trimming: 3 bases; junction bases outside the gene matches: 7. Germline CDR1 reads MDHEN; CDR2 reads SYDVKM. CDR3 protein: CASSKPSGNYEQYF. In DNA form, the CDR3 reads TGTGCCAGCAGTAAACCTAGCGGCAACTACGAGCAGTACTTC. Combining the CDR3 with reference TRBV28 and TRBJ2-7 gives the whole variable domain DVKVTQSSRYLVKRTGEKVFLECVQDMDHENMFWYRQDPGLGLRLIYFSYDVKMKEKGDIPEGYSVSREKKERFSLILESASTNQTSMYLCASSKPSGNYEQYFGPGTRLTVT.

This sequence joins TRBV10-3 and TRBJ2-7, with 7 bases fitting TRBD2. Germline V lookup: CDR1 ENHRY, CDR2 SYGVKD. CDR3 length: 14 amino acids. The junction had 8 bases not matched to a gene; V was cut back by 9 bases and J by 0 bases. The CDR3 loop reads CAIAGTTSSYEQYF. CDR3 sequence (DNA): TGTGCCATTGCCGGGACTACAAGCTCCTACGAGCAGTACTTC.

The J gene is TRBJ2-7, the V gene TRBV28; 8 nucleotides align to TRBD1. Trimming took 3 bases from V and 4 from J; bases not matched to a gene: 5. Looked up from germline, CDR1 is MDHEN and CDR2 is SYDVKM. The CDR3 loop spans 14 amino acids. The CDR3 DNA follows: TGTGCCAGCAGTTTCACAGGGGGAGAGTACGAGCAGTACTTC. This gives the protein CASSFTGGEYEQYF. The full variable domain, in which reference TRBV28 and TRBJ2-7 provide the parts outside the CDR3, is DVKVTQSSRYLVKRTGEKVFLECVQDMDHENMFWYRQDPGLGLRLIYFSYDVKMKEKGDIPEGYSVSREKKERFSLILESASTNQTSMYLCASSFTGGEYEQYFGPGTRLTVT.

This chain joins TRBV6-6 and TRBJ1-1; tentatively, D is TRBD1 (5 bases). Germline V CDR1 and CDR2: MNHNY, SVGAGI (reference sequence). V was trimmed by 1 base and J by 6 bases, leaving 9 bases between them. This CDR3 region has 13 residues. In nucleotides, the CDR3 is TGTGCCAGCAGTTACTTCGAAGGGGCTGAAGCTTTCTTT. Its protein is CASSYFEGAEAFF.

Regarding this clone: Other nucleotide sequences from this sample produce the same CDR3. This chain joins TRBV2 and TRBJ1-4; 11 bases are a match to TRBD1. With V trimmed by 6 bases and J by 8 bases, 5 bases remained unmatched. CDR1 and CDR2 (germline): SNHLY, FYNNEI. The CDR3 runs to 14 residues. This CDR3 reads CASSGTGGGEKLFF. CDR3 nucleotide sequence: TGTGCCAGCAGCGGGACAGGGGGTGGCGAAAAACTGTTTTTT.

Here the CDR3 reads CASSLRGLYGYTF. The CDR3 coding sequence is TGTGCCAGCAGTTTAAGGGGCCTCTATGGCTACACCTTC. This chain links TRBV27 with TRBJ1-2; D perhaps matches TRBD1 (5 bases). The CDR3 runs to 13 residues. Germline assignment: CDR1 MNHEY and CDR2 SMNVEV (reference sequence). V dropped 2 bases and J dropped 4 bases, with 8 bases sitting between them.

A single count supports this clone. At one end, the junction sequence differs from germline, possibly due to a read error. V and J are TRBV28 and TRBJ1-2; D is undetermined. This CDR3 contains 16 residues. Germline lookup yields CDR1 MDHEN and CDR2 SYDVKM. CDR3 sequence (DNA): TGTGTCAGCAGTGTAGGAAATACAGAATTTAACTATGGCTACACCTTC. It is translated as CVSSVGNTEFNYGYTF.

The CDR3 sequence is CASSTRRGEGEQYF. For the CDR3, the DNA is TGTGCCAGCAGCACACGCAGGGGAGAGGGCGAGCAGTACTTC. V is TRBV11-3 and J is TRBJ2-7, with D possibly matching TRBD1 (6 bases). CDR3 size: 14 residues. Germline CDR1 reads SGHNT; CDR2 reads YENEEA. V lost 5 bases and J 6 bases, leaving 17 bases between the germline ends.

A few counts support this clone. This CDR3 is CASSQGARTYHTGELFF. The CDR3 coding sequence is TGTGCCAGCAGCCAAGGGGCGAGGACCTACCACACCGGGGAGCTGTTTTTT. This chain joins TRBV11-3 and TRBJ2-2; possible D gene TRBD1, 5 bases. Germline V gene lookup returns CDR1 SGHNT and CDR2 YENEEA. Trimming left V 5 bases short and J 3 bases short, with 19 bases between. The CDR3 runs 17 residues.

The chain has TRBV6-6 and TRBJ2-3, with a possible D match to TRBD2 (6 bases). V shed 6 bases and J shed 2 bases, with 15 bases lying between them. In germline, CDR1 is MNHNY, CDR2 SVGAGI (reference sequence). The CDR3 is made up of 15 amino acids. This CDR3 reads CASRKTSVVTDTQYF. CDR3 bases: TGTGCCAGCAGAAAGACTAGTGTCGTCACAGATACGCAGTATTTT.

This clone was observed a few times. The V and J genes are TRBV15 and TRBJ1-2, with D unresolved. Trimming left V 1 base short and J 3 bases short, with 6 bases between. Germline CDR1 reads LNHNV; CDR2 reads YYDKDF (reference sequence). The CDR3 spans 13 residues. The CDR3 region has the DNA TGTGCCACCAGCAGAGTCCGGGACTATGGCTACACCTTC. Translating gives CATSRVRDYGYTF.

The CDR3 nucleotides read TGCGCCAGCAGCCTAGGGTCAGGGGGCAGCACCGGGGAGCTGTTTTTT. It encodes CASSLGSGGSTGELFF. V is TRBV4-3 and J is TRBJ2-2; 8 nucleotides match TRBD1. This CDR3 is 16 amino acids long. The ends lost 4 bases at V and 4 bases at J; junction bases unmatched: 8. Germline loops: CDR1 LGHNA, CDR2 YSLEER.

The V call is TRBV7-9, the J call TRBJ2-7; 11 positions agree with TRBD1. The germline CDR1 and CDR2 sequences are SEHNR and FQNEAQ (reference sequence). V was pared by 1 base and J by 3 bases, with 8 bases of the junction left unmatched. This CDR3 contains 17 residues. The CDR3 region has the DNA TGTGCCAGCAGCTTAGGTGTGGGGACAGGGGGATTCTACGAGCAGTACTTC. It translates to CASSLGVGTGGFYEQYF.

The rearrangement joins TRBV5-4 to TRBJ2-7; 11 nucleotides align to TRBD2. CDR1 is SGHNT, CDR2 YYREEE, per germline (reference sequence). Trimming removed 6 bases from V and 4 bases from J; junction bases left unmatched: 6. This CDR3 is 14 amino acids long. The CDR3 reads CASKSSGGAYEQYF. The DNA of the CDR3 is TGTGCCAGCAAGAGTAGCGGGGGGGCTTACGAGCAGTACTTC.